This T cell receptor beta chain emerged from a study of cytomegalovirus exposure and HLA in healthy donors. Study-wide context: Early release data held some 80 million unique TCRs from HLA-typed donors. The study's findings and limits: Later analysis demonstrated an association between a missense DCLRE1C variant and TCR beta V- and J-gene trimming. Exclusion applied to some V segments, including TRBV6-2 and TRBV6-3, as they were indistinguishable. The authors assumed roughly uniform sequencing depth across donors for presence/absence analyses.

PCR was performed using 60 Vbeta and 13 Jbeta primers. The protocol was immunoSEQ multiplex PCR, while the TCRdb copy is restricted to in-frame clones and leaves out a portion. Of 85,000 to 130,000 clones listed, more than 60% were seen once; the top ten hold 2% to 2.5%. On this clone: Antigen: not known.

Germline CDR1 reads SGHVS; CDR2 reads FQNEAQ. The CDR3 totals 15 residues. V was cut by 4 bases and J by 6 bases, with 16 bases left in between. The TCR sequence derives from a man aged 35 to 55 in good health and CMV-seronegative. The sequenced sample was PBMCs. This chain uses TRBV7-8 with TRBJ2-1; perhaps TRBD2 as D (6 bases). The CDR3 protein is CASSYPGEGPNEQFF. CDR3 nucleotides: TGTGCCAGCAGCTACCCGGGAGAGGGACCCAATGAGCAGTTCTTC.